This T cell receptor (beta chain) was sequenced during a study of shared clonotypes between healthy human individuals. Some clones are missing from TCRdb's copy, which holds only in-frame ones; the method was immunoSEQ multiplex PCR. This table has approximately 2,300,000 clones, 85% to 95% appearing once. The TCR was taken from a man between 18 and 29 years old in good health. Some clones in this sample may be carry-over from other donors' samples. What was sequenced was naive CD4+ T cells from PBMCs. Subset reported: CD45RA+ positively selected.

The CDR3 is CASSGQGPNTEAFF. The CDR3 nucleotides read TGTGCCAGCAGCGGGCAGGGTCCGAACACTGAAGCTTTCTTT. This chain connects TRBV2 to TRBJ1-1; D perhaps matches TRBD1 (5 bases). Germline loops: CDR1 SNHLY, CDR2 FYNNEI. CDR3 size: 14 residues. V was trimmed by 6 bases and J by 1 base, leaving 12 bases between them. The whole variable domain, filled in from reference TRBV2 and TRBJ1-1, reads EPEVTQTPSHQVTQMGQEVILRCVPISNHLYFYWYRQILGQKVEFLVSFYNNEISEKSEIFDDQFSVERPDGSNFTLKIRSTKLEDSAMYFCASSGQGPNTEAFFGQGTRLTVV.